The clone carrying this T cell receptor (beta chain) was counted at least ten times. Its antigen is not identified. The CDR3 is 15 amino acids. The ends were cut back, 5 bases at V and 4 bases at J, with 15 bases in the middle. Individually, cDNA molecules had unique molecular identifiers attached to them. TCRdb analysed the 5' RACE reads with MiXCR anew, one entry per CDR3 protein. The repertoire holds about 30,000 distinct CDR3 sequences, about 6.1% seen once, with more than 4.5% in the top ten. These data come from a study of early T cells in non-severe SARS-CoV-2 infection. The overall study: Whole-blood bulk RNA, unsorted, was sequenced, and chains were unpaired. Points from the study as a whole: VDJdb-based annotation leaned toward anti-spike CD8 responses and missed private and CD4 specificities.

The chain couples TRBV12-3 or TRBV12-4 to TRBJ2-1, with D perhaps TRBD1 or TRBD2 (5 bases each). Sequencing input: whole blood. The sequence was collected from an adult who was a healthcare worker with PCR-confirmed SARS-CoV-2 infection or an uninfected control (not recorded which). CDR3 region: CASSPEVRAYNEQFF. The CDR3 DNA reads TGTGCCAGCAGTCCGGAGGTCAGGGCGTACAATGAGCAGTTCTTC.